This T cell receptor beta chain was found in a study of blood T cell repertoires in COVID-19 (dated by TCRdb to 2020 to 2022). Context from the whole study: Collaborator samples came from the United States, Italy and Spain and covered acute and convalescent phases of COVID-19. The material from the prospective study consisted of cDNA or gDNA derived from T cells, B-cell-depleted T cells, or PBMCs. The repertoires were released in a freely available public database meant as a resource for research on the immune response to SARS-CoV-2. Nearly every sample came with metadata listing a de-identified subject ID, COVID-19 status, age in years and sex. Samples came from the ongoing ImmuneRACE study (first 160 participants) plus 1,254 subjects from 6 global collaborators. Where available, HLA class I and class II types were taken from metadata supplied by the sample provider and were not determined by assay-based typing. The dataset comprised deeply sampled blood TCRbeta repertoires from subjects exposed to, actively infected with, or recovered from COVID-19.

A second Seattle source provided samples from volunteer blood donors who had recovered from COVID-19. Whole blood was collected in K2EDTA tubes by collaborating institutions according to the institutions' own protocols. For TCRbeta analysis, collaborator samples were shipped as frozen whole blood, as isolated PBMCs, or as DNA extracted from either sample type. TCRbeta CDR3 regions were amplified from genomic DNA using the immunoSEQ Assay, a bias-controlled multiplex PCR. The paper's data handling went like this. Within the assay, amplification of reference gene primers was used to estimate how many nucleated cells each sample contained. To quantify the absolute abundance of each unique TCRbeta CDR3 rearrangement, sequence reads were collapsed and filtered. For each sample, productive Simpson clonality was calculated as the square root of Simpson's diversity index across productive rearrangements. TCRdb took over this immuneACCESS table, retaining in-frame rearrangements with V and J assigned. Such tables are incomplete; in checked studies, under half of the missing clones stem from an unresolved V gene, and the remainder is unexplained. V and J calls plus clone size are reproduced from that table; the DNA served to infer D and trimming. Counted in this sample were 300,000 to 400,000 clones; more than 75% of them appeared once. The ten largest clonotypes hold approximately 3.5% of the sample.

Inclusive of the bounding cysteine and phenylalanine, the CDR3 is 15 residues long. This entry keeps only the CDR3 DNA: 45 bases, framed from base 1. Deletion took 5 bases off V and 2 bases off J, with a span of 13 bases between the germline ends. The germline V gene encodes CDR1 SGHTA and CDR2 FQGNSA. The paper's findings and limits, for the study overall: The quantity of clinical and demographic metadata differed by source and by participant and was supplied without curation.

Points on this clone: The antigen it recognizes is unknown. No base-level quality is on record; no much larger clone is a single base apart.

The receptor comes from a woman in her late teens or twenties who had recovered from COVID-19. The chain employs TRBV7-2 and TRBJ1-3; the D segment could be TRBD1, given 5 matching bases. The sequenced sample was peripheral blood. The CDR3 is CASSAGISAGNTIYF. The DNA sequence reads TGTGCCAGCAGCGCAGGGATTTCAGCTGGAAACACCATATATTTT.